The 6 T cell receptor beta chains below were found in one sample sequenced in a study of response to subunit inactivated influenza vaccine. TCRdb analysed the RT-PCR reads with MiXCR anew, one entry per CDR3 protein. The data hold hundreds of thousands of distinct CDR3 sequences, with roughly 25% observed a single time. Source: CD4+ T cells sorted from PBMCs, taken less than 6 days after vaccination. These receptor sequences come from a man aged 45-65 years who received an inactivated influenza vaccine.

The V call is TRBV27, the J call TRBJ2-3, with TRBD2 matching 8 bases. In germline, CDR1 is MNHEY, CDR2 SMNVEV (reference sequence). Trimming cost V 4 bases and J 3 bases; bases outside gene matches: 6. The CDR3 contains 15 residues. CDR3 bases: TGTGCCAGCAGTTATGCTAGCGGGCGTACAGATACGCAGTATTTT. It yields the protein CASSYASGRTDTQYF.

The chain is built from TRBV20-1 and TRBJ2-1; D gene unclear. The CDR3 extends over 13 amino acids. V gave up 3 bases and J gave up 3 bases, with 9 bases separating them. Germline-derived CDR1 and CDR2 are DFQATT and SNEGSKA (reference sequence). The CDR3 DNA sequence: TGCAGTGCTAGGATATCGGGCTACAATGAGCAGTTCTTC. It codes for CSARISGYNEQFF.

Points on this clonotype: A junction boundary mismatches the germline segment, possibly from a read error. V usage is TRBV7-2 and J usage is TRBJ2-2, with D possibly matching TRBD2 (6 bases). The CDR3 length is 14 residues. Germline CDR1 is SGHTA and CDR2 is FQGNSA. The DNA of the CDR3 is TGTGCCAGCACCTTAGGAGGGGCCGGCGGGGAGCTGTTTTTT. Translated: CASTLGGAGGELFF.

The sample holds a few counts of this clonotype. V gene TRBV29-1 combines with J gene TRBJ2-7; 9 bases are shared with TRBD1. The germline gives CDR1 SQVTM, CDR2 ANQGSEA. The length of the CDR3 is 14 residues. V was pared by 5 bases and J by 3 bases, with 8 bases of the junction left unmatched. This CDR3 reads CSVTGTGSVYEQYF. In nucleotides, the CDR3 is TGCAGCGTTACCGGGACAGGGTCCGTCTACGAGCAGTACTTC.

V is TRBV5-4 and J is TRBJ1-1; tentatively, D is TRBD1 (5 bases). CDR3 size: 13 residues. V lost 5 bases to trimming and J lost 5 bases, with 13 bases between them. Per germline, CDR1 SGHNT and CDR2 YYREEE (reference sequence). CDR3 in amino acids: CASSWRGVTEAFF. The CDR3 DNA reads as TGTGCCAGCAGTTGGCGGGGGGTGACTGAAGCTTTCTTT. Based on the CDR3 plus reference TRBV5-4 and TRBJ1-1, the full variable domain is ETGVTQSPTHLIKTRGQQVTLRCSSQSGHNTVSWYQQALGQGPQFIFQYYREEENGRGNFPPRFSGLQFPNYSSELNVNALELDDSALYLCASSWRGVTEAFFGQGTRLTVV.

The chain has TRBV6-5 and TRBJ1-5; weak D call: TRBD1 (5 bases). V lost 4 bases, J lost 6 bases, and 13 bases lay in between. The CDR3 contains 14 residues. Germline V lookup: CDR1 MNHEY, CDR2 SVGAGI. DNA for the CDR3: TGTGCCAGCAGTTGGGGCCCGGGGGGTCAGCCCCAGCATTTT. This sequence encodes CASSWGPGGQPQHF.